One and the same sample provided the 17 T cell receptor beta chains below, sequenced in a study of CD8+ T cells in alopecia areata (dated by TCRdb to 2016 to 2019). The time point label for this specimen denotes: baseline before oral tofacitinib. Library method: the immunoSEQ multiplex PCR assay. For TCR sequencing, RNA was extracted from every sample and reverse transcribed into cDNA to serve as template. TCRdb provides this immuneACCESS table in a form limited to in-frame rearrangements. Some clones are lacking; in checked studies, under half of them reflect an unresolved V gene, and why the rest are absent is not known. This sample holds roughly 250,000 clones; around 67% were observed only once. The ten top clones hold approximately 1.2% of the sample. Sample: CD4+ T cells sorted from blood, taken at week 0. The receptors shown here come from a human donor with alopecia areata.

This chain links TRBV30 with TRBJ1-4; D is unclear. There are 12 residues in the CDR3. CDR1 and CDR2 from the germline V gene are GTSNPN and SVGIG (reference sequence). V lost 3 bases to trimming and J lost 7 bases, with 9 bases between them. CDR3 coding DNA: TGTGCCTGGAGAAGGGAACCTGAAAAACTGTTTTTT. It encodes CAWRREPEKLFF.

The chain carries TRBV4-2 and TRBJ2-7, with TRBD2 matching over 13 bases. The CDR3 extends over 16 amino acids. J lost 2 bases, V lost 4 bases, and 5 bases had no gene match. Germline V gene data show CDR1 as LGHNA and CDR2 as YNFKEQ. The CDR3 region has the DNA TGTGCCAGCAGCCCTTGGACTAGCGGGGGAACCTACGAGCAGTACTTC. Protein product: CASSPWTSGGTYEQYF.

This clone came up a few times. The rearrangement uses TRBV5-4 and TRBJ1-6, with D uncertain. The CDR3 has 14 amino acids. Trimming pared 2 bases from V and 7 bases from J, leaving 10 bases between. Germline V gives CDR1 SGHNT, CDR2 YYREEE (reference sequence). CDR3 bases: TGTGCCAGCAGCTTTCTCCAGGCAAATTCACCCCTCCACTTT. This encodes CASSFLQANSPLHF.

This clone was seen a few times. The chain is built from TRBV28 and TRBJ1-3, with no clear D. Germline CDR1 reads MDHEN; CDR2 reads SYDVKM. Trimming took off 5 bases at V and 0 bases at J, with 11 bases between the two ends. The CDR3 consists of 15 residues. The CDR3 bases are TGTGCCAGCAGTGCCGGCCTATCCTCTGGAAACACCATATATTTT. It codes for CASSAGLSSGNTIYF. The full variable domain, rest sourced from reference TRBV28 and TRBJ1-3, is DVKVTQSSRYLVKRTGEKVFLECVQDMDHENMFWYRQDPGLGLRLIYFSYDVKMKEKGDIPEGYSVSREKKERFSLILESASTNQTSMYLCASSAGLSSGNTIYFGEGSWLTVV.

The genes are TRBV2 and TRBJ2-5, with D perhaps TRBD1 or TRBD2 (5 bases each). The germline V gene encodes CDR1 SNHLY and CDR2 FYNNEI. CDR3 length: 17 amino acids. Trimming pared 5 bases from V and 5 bases from J, leaving 24 bases between. The DNA for the CDR3 is TGTGCCAGCAGTTCCGCAAGAGGGGTCGCCATCCAGGAGACCCAGTACTTC. Protein sequence: CASSSARGVAIQETQYF.

The chain uses TRBV20-1 and TRBJ2-7; D might be TRBD1 (6 bases). With 2 bases removed from V and 7 bases from J, the gap between germline ends came to 9 bases. The CDR3 totals 11 residues. Germline CDR1 DFQATT, CDR2 SNEGSKA (reference sequence). This CDR3 reads CSARKGEEQYF. CDR3 nucleotide sequence: TGCAGTGCTAGAAAGGGGGAAGAGCAGTACTTC.

The V gene is TRBV29-1, the J gene TRBJ2-2, with D tentatively TRBD1 (6 bases). Germline V gene lookup returns CDR1 SQVTM and CDR2 ANQGSEA. Trimming pared 7 bases from V and 1 base from J, leaving 10 bases between. This CDR3 is built from 13 residues. In DNA form, the CDR3 reads TGCAGCGCCAGGGGAGAGAACACCGGGGAGCTGTTTTTT. The encoded protein is CSARGENTGELFF.

This clone was detected a few times. The chain recombines TRBV14 with TRBJ2-3; tentatively, D is TRBD1 (6 bases). The length of the CDR3 is 12 residues. V was pared by 1 base and J by 9 bases, with 8 bases between. Germline assignment: CDR1 SGHDN and CDR2 FVKESK. CDR3 sequence (DNA): TGTGCCAGCAGCCAAGTTCAGGGGACGCAGTATTTT. This encodes CASSQVQGTQYF.

This clone occurred once. The CDR3 DNA reads as TGTGCCAGCAGTGTAAGCGAGGGAATGAAGCAGTTCTTC. It encodes CASSVSEGMKQFF. This chain uses TRBV2 with TRBJ2-1; the D gene is possibly TRBD2 (5 bases). The CDR3 sequence is 13 residues long. The germline V gene encodes CDR1 SNHLY and CDR2 FYNNEI. V was pared by 4 bases and J by 11 bases, with 15 bases between.

The genes are TRBV7-2 and TRBJ2-3; D is unresolved. Germline CDR1 SGHTA, CDR2 FQGNSA. V lost 6 bases to trimming and J lost 5 bases, with 9 bases between them. The CDR3 has 12 amino acids. The DNA of the CDR3 is TGTGCCAGCAGTCGGAAATTAGATACGCAGTATTTT. Translation: CASSRKLDTQYF.

This clone appeared a few times. The rearrangement uses TRBV7-9 and TRBJ1-2, with unresolved D. Trimming removed 1 base from V and 3 bases from J, with 6 bases in between. Germline assignment: CDR1 SEHNR and CDR2 FQNEAQ (reference sequence). This CDR3 has 13 residues. The CDR3 DNA is TGTGCCAGCAGCTTAGGCCAGTACTATGGCTACACCTTC. Protein product: CASSLGQYYGYTF.

The chain uses TRBV18 and TRBJ2-7, with a tentative D call TRBD2 (5 bases). CDR3 length: 15 amino acids. Germline V gene data show CDR1 as KGHSH and CDR2 as LQKENI. Trimming stripped 3 bases from V and 2 bases from J, with 14 bases between. The CDR3 is CASSPLEGGAYEQYF. The CDR3 coding sequence is TGTGCCAGCTCACCGCTCGAGGGTGGTGCCTACGAGCAGTACTTC.

The chain links TRBV7-6 to TRBJ2-1; no definite D call. CDR3 length equals 15 residues. The germline gives CDR1 SGHVS, CDR2 FNYEAQ. Trimming removed 5 bases from V and 4 bases from J, with 15 bases in between. CDR3 DNA sequence: TGTGCCAGCAGCCCAGCCCATAAGGTGTACAATGAGCAGTTCTTC. Its translation: CASSPAHKVYNEQFF.

This chain links TRBV5-1 with TRBJ2-1; D uncertain. Looked up from germline, CDR1 is SGHRS and CDR2 is YFSETQ. V lost 3 bases to trimming and J lost 0 bases, with 10 bases between them. The CDR3 consists of 15 residues. This chain's CDR3 is CASSSVGFSYNEQFF. CDR3 coding DNA: TGCGCCAGCAGCTCCGTGGGGTTCTCCTACAATGAGCAGTTCTTC.

This clone was seen just once. The chain employs TRBV5-4 and TRBJ2-5; 10 nucleotides match TRBD1. V lost 3 bases, J lost 5 bases, and 10 bases stayed unmatched. CDR1 SGHNT and CDR2 YYREEE come from the germline V gene (reference sequence). The CDR3 is 16 residues long. This CDR3 reads CASSSRQGALKETQYF. CDR3 nucleotide sequence: TGTGCCAGCAGCTCCAGACAGGGGGCGCTTAAGGAGACCCAGTACTTC.

This rearrangement joins TRBV9 to TRBJ1-2; no clear D. The CDR3 extends over 13 amino acids. Trimming removed 0 bases from V and 0 bases from J, with 3 bases in between. Germline V gives CDR1 SGDLS, CDR2 YYNGEE. CDR3 sequence reads: CASSVVANYGYTF. CDR3 nucleotides: TGTGCCAGCAGCGTAGTAGCTAACTATGGCTACACCTTC.

V and J are TRBV29-1 and TRBJ2-2; no reliable D call. The CDR3 has 13 residues. Trimming cost V 4 bases and J 1 base, with 7 bases left between them. Per germline, CDR1 SQVTM and CDR2 ANQGSEA. The CDR3 region has the DNA TGCAGCGTTGCACAGCAGAACACCGGGGAGCTGTTTTTT. As protein: CSVAQQNTGELFF.